The rows below give T cell receptor beta chains drawn from one sample of a study of blood T cell repertoires in COVID-19. Clones were sequenced by immunoSEQ multiplex PCR, and TCRdb holds only the in-frame ones, with some missing. The sample holds 35,000 to 40,000 clones, roughly 87% seen once. Sample: peripheral blood. Every receptor here comes from a human donor in a cohort sampled during active COVID-19. Both conserved end residues are part of each CDR3. The D gene is left open where the match is weak. Expanded clones are given a class, and other clones once, few, many or no size at all.

J gene	V gene	D gene	clone size	CDR3 protein	CDR3 DNA
TRBJ1-5	TRBV28	TRBD1	once	CASSRGRGQGAQHF	TGTGCCAGCAGTCGGGGCAGGGGCCAGGGGGCCCAGCATTTT
TRBJ1-1	TRBV19	TRBD1	once	CASRTGGPVAEAFF	TGTGCCAGTAGGACAGGGGGCCCAGTCGCTGAAGCTTTCTTT
TRBJ2-2	TRBV6-5	-	-	CASRVQGNTGELFF	TGTGCCAGCAGGGTACAGGGAAACACCGGGGAGCTGTTTTTT
TRBJ1-6	TRBV7-6	TRBD1	-	CASSLAGQGRSSPLHF	TGTGCCAGCAGCTTAGCCGGACAGGGACGGAGTTCACCCCTCCACTTT
TRBJ1-3	TRBV6-5	-	-	CASGAREASGNTIYF	TGTGCCAGCGGGGCCAGAGAGGCCTCTGGAAACACCATATATTTT
TRBJ2-6	TRBV11-2	-	-	CASSLGGVGANVLTF	TGTGCCAGCAGCTTGGGGGGAGTCGGGGCCAACGTCCTGACTTTC
TRBJ1-5	TRBV30	TRBD1	-	CAWSRGSGTGANQPQHF	TGTGCCTGGAGTAGAGGGTCCGGGACAGGGGCAAATCAGCCCCAGCATTTT
TRBJ2-2	TRBV11-3	-	-	CASSLTRVTGELFF	TGTGCCAGCAGCTTAACCCGGGTAACCGGGGAGCTGTTTTTT
TRBJ2-1	TRBV12-2	-	-	CASRPREGLAGLSYNEQFF	TGTGCAAGTCGCCCGCGGGAGGGACTAGCGGGACTATCCTACAATGAGCAGTTCTTC
TRBJ2-2	TRBV5-4	TRBD1	-	CASSSYLQGRGGELFF	TGTGCCAGCAGCTCGTACTTACAGGGGAGAGGCGGGGAGCTGTTTTTT
TRBJ2-2	TRBV6-2/TRBV6-3	TRBD2	-	CASSKGLAGVYTGELFF	TGTGCCAGCAGCAAGGGACTAGCGGGGGTGTACACCGGGGAGCTGTTTTTT
TRBJ2-3	TRBV6-5	TRBD2	-	CASSRGGEGPDTQYF	TGTGCCAGCAGCCGCGGGGGGGAGGGCCCAGATACGCAGTATTTT
TRBJ1-1	TRBV7-8	TRBD1	-	CASSSRGGTGTEAFF	TGTGCCAGCAGCTCCCGTGGAGGGACAGGGACTGAAGCTTTCTTT
TRBJ2-7	TRBV5-1	TRBD1	-	CASSLGDRAYEQYF	TGCGCCAGCAGCTTGGGGGACAGGGCCTACGAGCAGTACTTC
TRBJ1-5	TRBV28	-	-	CATVLGGQPQHF	TGTGCCACAGTACTGGGGGGTCAGCCCCAGCATTTT
TRBJ2-5	TRBV7-7	-	-	CASSLQGSTGETQYF	TGTGCTAGCAGCTTACAGGGTTCGACGGGAGAGACCCAGTACTTC
TRBJ2-3	TRBV27	TRBD2	once	CASRLHFRHSGGYSVDTQYF	TGTGCCAGCAGGCTCCATTTCCGTCATAGCGGGGGGTATTCGGTAGATACGCAGTATTTT
TRBJ1-2	TRBV24-1	-	few	CATSDEGTNYGYTF	TGTGCCACCAGTGATGAGGGTACTAACTATGGCTACACCTTC
TRBJ1-1	TRBV5-1	-	-	CASSLDRALNTEAFF	TGCGCCAGCAGCTTGGACAGGGCGTTGAACACTGAAGCTTTCTTT
TRBJ1-3	TRBV12-5	-	-	CASGLGRGSGNTIYF	TGTGCTAGTGGTTTGGGTAGGGGGTCTGGAAACACCATATATTTT
TRBJ1-1	TRBV10-3	-	-	CAIRTDGTMNTEAFF	TGTGCCATCAGAACCGACGGAACTATGAACACTGAAGCTTTCTTT
TRBJ1-2	TRBV12-3/TRBV12-4	-	-	CASTIDSYYGYTF	TGTGCCAGCACCATTGACAGCTACTATGGCTACACCTTC
TRBJ2-5	TRBV5-4	TRBD2	-	CASSFLGTSNQETQYF	TGTGCCAGCAGCTTCCTAGGGACTAGCAACCAAGAGACCCAGTACTTC
TRBJ2-5	TRBV11-3	TRBD1	-	CASSSGTGSVVETQYF	TGTGCCAGCAGCTCCGGGACAGGGTCAGTCGTGGAGACCCAGTACTTC
TRBJ1-2	TRBV6-5	TRBD1	-	CATLRDRGRLSGYTF	TGTGCCACCCTCCGCGACAGGGGGCGCCTGAGTGGCTACACCTTC
TRBJ2-7	TRBV6-6	TRBD2	-	CASSRTSGDTYEQYF	TGTGCCAGCAGTCGAACTAGCGGGGACACCTACGAGCAGTACTTC
TRBJ1-5	TRBV19	TRBD1	-	CASTPRRGQAYNQPQHF	TGTGCCAGTACCCCTCGAAGGGGGCAGGCGTACAATCAGCCCCAGCATTTT
TRBJ2-3	TRBV15	-	-	CATMSGETDTQYF	TGTGCCACCATGTCGGGGGAAACAGATACGCAGTATTTT
TRBJ1-1	TRBV20-1	TRBD1	-	CSASPARGTEAFF	TGCAGTGCTAGTCCTGCCAGGGGGACTGAAGCTTTCTTT
TRBJ2-7	TRBV6-5	-	few	CASRMTTHYEQYF	TGTGCCAGCAGGATGACAACACACTACGAGCAGTACTTC
TRBJ1-1	TRBV19	-	-	CASTPTGLNTEAFF	TGTGCCAGTACCCCGACAGGACTGAACACTGAAGCTTTCTTT
TRBJ2-7	TRBV28	-	-	CASGPRTYEQYF	TGTGCCAGCGGCCCACGTACGTACGAGCAGTACTTC
TRBJ1-5	TRBV18	-	-	CASSPPGQGITHNQPQHF	TGTGCCAGCTCACCACCGGGGCAGGGGATTACCCACAATCAGCCCCAGCATTTT
TRBJ1-2	TRBV28	TRBD1	-	CANQRQGVGYTF	TGTGCCAACCAGAGACAGGGGGTTGGCTACACCTTC
TRBJ1-6	TRBV5-1	-	-	CASETEPGMRNSPLHF	TGCGCCAGCGAGACCGAGCCAGGGATGCGTAATTCACCCCTCCACTTT
TRBJ2-7	TRBV5-1	TRBD1	-	CASSPEGTGGHEQYF	TGCGCCAGCAGCCCGGAGGGGACAGGGGGACACGAGCAGTACTTC
TRBJ2-7	TRBV11-2	TRBD2	-	CASSFPLAGGYGEQYF	TGTGCCAGCAGCTTCCCACTAGCGGGAGGGTACGGGGAGCAGTACTTC
TRBJ1-2	TRBV11-2	-	-	CASSPGQGYTF	TGTGCCAGCAGCCCCGGACAGGGCTACACCTTC
TRBJ1-1	TRBV6-2/TRBV6-3	TRBD1	-	CASSYGTGGHTEAFF	TGTGCCAGCAGTTACGGGACAGGGGGCCACACTGAAGCTTTCTTT
TRBJ2-7	TRBV5-6	-	-	CASRYDAGSYEQYF	TGTGCCAGCAGATATGACGCAGGGTCCTACGAGCAGTACTTC
TRBJ2-7	TRBV6-5	-	once	CASSLINYEQYF	TGTGCCAGCAGTCTAATCAACTACGAGCAGTACTTC
TRBJ2-1	TRBV5-4	-	-	CASSKVSGGVGSYNEQFF	TGTGCCAGCTCTAAAGTGTCCGGGGGAGTAGGCTCCTACAATGAGCAGTTCTTC
TRBJ2-3	TRBV7-2	TRBD2	once	CASSPFPTSGRAYGDTQYF	TGTGCCAGCAGCCCTTTCCCCACTAGCGGGAGGGCCTATGGAGATACGCAGTATTTT
TRBJ1-2	TRBV19	TRBD1	-	CASSHRDRGDYGYTF	TGTGCCAGTAGTCACCGGGACAGGGGGGACTATGGCTACACCTTC
TRBJ1-2	TRBV20-1	-	-	CSARDRAGYTF	TGCAGTGCTAGAGACAGGGCTGGCTACACCTTC
TRBJ2-3	TRBV3-1/TRBV3-2	-	-	CASSQGGDTQYF	TGTGCCAGCAGCCAGGGGGGAGATACGCAGTATTTT
TRBJ1-1	TRBV6-1	-	-	CASSDRHGWAEAFF	TGTGCCAGCAGTGATAGACACGGCTGGGCTGAAGCTTTCTTT
TRBJ1-3	TRBV9	-	-	CASSVVAGALSGNTIYF	TGTGCCAGCAGCGTAGTGGCAGGCGCCCTCTCTGGAAACACCATATATTTT
TRBJ1-6	TRBV7-3	-	once	CASSLMADSPLHF	TGTGCCAGCAGCTTAATGGCGGATTCACCCCTCCACTTT
TRBJ2-1	TRBV19	-	-	CASSILQGSYNEQFF	TGTGCCAGTAGTATCTTACAGGGCTCCTACAATGAGCAGTTCTTC
TRBJ2-7	TRBV7-3	TRBD1	-	CASSFGQGYSYEQYF	TGTGCCAGCAGCTTTGGACAGGGGTACTCCTACGAGCAGTACTTC
TRBJ1-1	TRBV18	TRBD1	-	CASSRQTGMDTEAFF	TGTGCCAGCTCACGCCAGACAGGGATGGACACTGAAGCTTTCTTT
TRBJ2-7	TRBV5-1	TRBD1	-	CASSWGDRRLRDYEQYF	TGCGCCAGCAGCTGGGGGGACAGGCGTCTACGAGACTACGAGCAGTACTTC